The 16 T cell receptor beta chains below were found in one sample sequenced in a study of T cell responses to AZD1222 COVID-19 vaccine. Assay used: immunoSEQ multiplex PCR; TCRdb lists only in-frame clones, some missing. The sample contains 200,000 or so clones, around 89% of which appear only once. The starting material was peripheral blood, obtained on day 0 of AZD1222 vaccination. The source of these receptors is an adult in good health.

The V gene is TRBV9, the J gene TRBJ1-5; D is ambiguous. CDR3 length: 14 amino acids. The V and J ends lost 1 base and 4 bases respectively, with 9 bases between them. The germline CDR1 and CDR2 sequences are SGDLS and YYNGEE. The CDR3 region has the DNA TGTGCCAGCAGCGTACAGTCCTCAAATCAGCCCCAGCATTTT. Residues: CASSVQSSNQPQHF.

The V and J genes are TRBV11-2 and TRBJ2-5; 11 nucleotides match TRBD2. The CDR3 sequence is 16 residues long. The germline V gene has CDR1 SGHAT and CDR2 FQNNGV. Trimming took 2 bases from V and 1 from J; bases not matched to a gene: 3. The CDR3 DNA reads as TGTGCCAGCAGCTTAACAACTAGCGGGGGCCAAGAGACCCAGTACTTC. This encodes CASSLTTSGGQETQYF.

The gene calls are TRBV6-6 and TRBJ2-7; TRBD2 matches 9 bases. Losses at the gene ends were 7 bases for V and 1 base for J; bases not matched to a gene: 5. Per the germline V gene, CDR1 is MNHNY and CDR2 is SVGAGI (reference sequence). This CDR3 comprises 14 residues. The CDR3 DNA reads as TGTGCCAGCAAGGAACTAGCGGGTTCCTACGAGCAGTACTTC. Translated, it gives CASKELAGSYEQYF.

This rearrangement joins TRBV30 to TRBJ1-5; 7 nucleotides align to TRBD1. This CDR3 has 15 residues. Per germline, CDR1 GTSNPN and CDR2 SVGIG (reference sequence). V lost 0 bases and J lost 3; bases outside the gene matches: 5. CDR3 nucleotide sequence: TGTGCCTGGAGTGTCGGGACAGTTCTCAATCAGCCCCAGCATTTT. Its protein product is CAWSVGTVLNQPQHF.

The V and J genes are TRBV15 and TRBJ1-5, with 8 bases lining up with TRBD1. J was trimmed by 2 bases and V by 1 base; bases with no gene match: 4. Germline CDR1 LNHNV, CDR2 YYDKDF (reference sequence). CDR3 length equals 16 residues. The DNA for the CDR3 is TGTGCCACCAGCAGAGGGACAGGGTCTGGCAATCAGCCCCAGCATTTT. It yields the protein CATSRGTGSGNQPQHF.

The gene calls are TRBV10-3 and TRBJ1-5, with D unclear. Deletions cut 3 bases from V and 6 bases from J, with 6 bases between. Per the germline V gene, CDR1 is ENHRY and CDR2 is SYGVKD. This CDR3 is built from 12 residues. CDR3 bases: TGTGCCATCAGTGAATACGGTCAGCCCCAGCATTTT. Protein product: CAISEYGQPQHF.

The table lists this clone with a count of one. One end of the junction fails to match germline, which may point to a read error. The DNA of the CDR3 is TGTGCCAGCAGTTTGGACAGGGAATTTACCGGGGAGCTGTTTTTT. This sequence encodes CASSLDREFTGELFF. The chain uses TRBV5-4 and TRBJ2-2, with 8 nucleotides matching TRBD1. This CDR3 region has 15 residues. Germline V gene lookup returns CDR1 SGHNT and CDR2 YYREEE (reference sequence).

A few counts support this clone. The chain is built from TRBV6-6 and TRBJ1-2; TRBD1 is a possible D gene (6 bases). CDR3 length: 14 amino acids. Germline loops: CDR1 MNHNY, CDR2 SVGAGI (reference sequence). V lost 0 bases, J lost 8 bases, and 13 bases lay in between. The CDR3 here is CASSYSGGGAGYTF. As DNA, the CDR3 is TGTGCCAGCAGTTACTCAGGCGGGGGCGCCGGCTACACCTTC.

The rearrangement uses TRBV7-9 and TRBJ2-5; no clear D. V lost 8 bases, J lost 1 base, and 17 bases lay in between. Looked up from germline, CDR1 is SEHNR and CDR2 is FQNEAQ (reference sequence). The CDR3 runs 15 residues. The CDR3 reads CASRQNRQPQETQYF. The CDR3 nucleotides read TGTGCCAGCCGCCAAAATAGGCAACCCCAAGAGACCCAGTACTTC.

The chain combines TRBV5-6 with TRBJ1-3; no reliable D call. The CDR3 loop spans 15 amino acids. Trimming stripped 4 bases from V and 3 bases from J, with 14 bases between. The germline V gene encodes CDR1 SGHDT and CDR2 YYEEEE. The chain's CDR3 is CASSRLEDSGNTIYF. CDR3 DNA sequence: TGTGCCAGCAGCCGCTTAGAGGATAGTGGAAACACCATATATTTT.

This clone was seen only once. The V call is TRBV28, the J call TRBJ1-6; D perhaps matches TRBD1 (5 bases). The CDR3 loop spans 16 amino acids. V lost 4 bases, J lost 9 bases, and 19 bases lay in between. The germline V gene has CDR1 MDHEN and CDR2 SYDVKM. In DNA, the CDR3 is TGTGCCAGCAGTTCACCCTTTGACGGTAGGGGTTCACCCCTCCACTTT. It specifies CASSSPFDGRGSPLHF.

The chain is built from TRBV2 and TRBJ2-2, with D tentatively TRBD1 or TRBD2 (5 bases each). Germline assignment: CDR1 SNHLY and CDR2 FYNNEI. This CDR3 comprises 13 residues. V lost 11 bases, J lost 0 bases, and 10 bases lay in between. The CDR3 DNA sequence: TGTGCCGGGACGGGGTCGAACACCGGGGAGCTGTTTTTT. It codes for CAGTGSNTGELFF.

The V gene is TRBV7-2, the J gene TRBJ1-5; tentatively, D is TRBD1 (5 bases). Looked up from germline, CDR1 is SGHTA and CDR2 is FQGNSA. The CDR3 covers 15 residues. The V gene lost 3 bases and the J gene lost 3 bases, with 12 bases spanning the gap. This chain's CDR3 is CASSFTAGTNQPQHF. DNA of the CDR3: TGTGCCAGCAGCTTTACTGCAGGGACCAATCAGCCCCAGCATTTT. The full variable domain, completed using reference TRBV7-2 and TRBJ1-5, is GAGVSQSPSNKVTEKGKDVELRCDPISGHTALYWYRQSLGQGLEFLIYFQGNSAPDKSGLPSDRFSAERTGGSVSTLTIQRTQQEDSAVYLCASSFTAGTNQPQHFGDGTRLSIL.

This sequence joins TRBV10-3 and TRBJ1-4; D remains unclear. The V end lost 6 bases, the J end lost 8 bases, and 13 bases lay between the germline ends. The germline gives CDR1 ENHRY, CDR2 SYGVKD. The CDR3 consists of 13 residues. The DNA of the CDR3 is TGTGCCATCAGCGTCGGACCGCCGGAAAAACTGTTTTTT. Translating gives CAISVGPPEKLFF.

CDR3: CASSLRAGSSTDTQYF. The CDR3 DNA reads as TGTGCCAGCAGCCTCCGTGCGGGATCGAGCACAGATACGCAGTATTTT. This chain links TRBV7-7 with TRBJ2-3, with D maybe TRBD2 (6 bases). Trimming stripped 5 bases from V and 0 bases from J, with 15 bases between. This CDR3 spans 16 amino acids. The germline V gene has CDR1 SSHAT and CDR2 FNYEAQ (reference sequence). Using reference TRBV7-7 and TRBJ2-3 for the parts outside the CDR3, the full variable domain is GAGVSQSPRYKVTKRGQDVTLRCDPISSHATLYWYQQALGQGPEFLTYFNYEAQPDKSGLPSDRFSAERPEGSISTLTIQRTEQRDSAMYRCASSLRAGSSTDTQYFGPGTRLTVL.

This rearrangement joins TRBV7-9 to TRBJ2-7; no clear D gene. Trimming cost V 2 bases and J 6 bases, with 8 bases left between them. The CDR3 is 12 residues long. Germline V gene lookup returns CDR1 SEHNR and CDR2 FQNEAQ (reference sequence). The CDR3 nucleotides are TGTGCCAGCAGCTTATGGGTTGGCGAGCAGTACTTC. The encoded protein is CASSLWVGEQYF.